Below are 30 T cell receptor beta chains sequenced from a single sample in a study of regulatory T cells in long-lasting Graves disease. Building the TCR beta libraries relied on iRepertoire HTBI primers, and CDR3 regions underwent Arm-PCR. In TCRdb, the multiplex PCR reads were re-called with MiXCR into one record per CDR3 protein. The table has about 460,000 distinct CDR3 sequences, 20% to 25% seen once; the top ten hold 13%. Noted time point: persistent/refractory GD, antithyroid drugs over 5 years with positive TRAb. After RNA was extracted from PBMCs, the TCR library was made from it. The sample in question was peripheral blood mononuclear cells (PBMCs), obtained when the disease was refractory, from a patient treated with antithyroid drugs. The receptors stem from a female donor with Graves disease.

As to this clonotype: This likely stems from a read error, as it lies one base from a far larger clone. The V call is TRBV6-1, the J call TRBJ2-5; D perhaps matches TRBD1 (6 bases). The CDR3 loop spans 15 amino acids. Per the germline V gene, CDR1 is MNHNS and CDR2 is SASEGT. V shed 6 bases and J shed 3 bases, with 17 bases lying between them. In DNA form, the CDR3 reads TGTGCCAGCAGGATCTTCGGGGCAGGGGAAGAGACCCAGTACTTC. This sequence encodes CASRIFGAGEETQYF.

The rearrangement links TRBV11-3 to TRBJ2-1; 9 positions agree with TRBD2. After removal of 5 bases from V and 13 bases from J, the junction contained 12 bases not matched to a gene. CDR1 and CDR2 (germline): SGHNT, YENEEA. This CDR3 comprises 14 residues. The CDR3 spells CASSQGRAGGEQFF. CDR3 coding DNA: TGTGCCAGCAGCCAAGGGCGAGCGGGAGGCGAACAGTTCTTC.

This clonotype was seen repeatedly, ten times or more. The chain is built from TRBV6-2 or TRBV6-3 and TRBJ1-2; 7 bases align to TRBD1. The V gene's germline CDR1 is MNHEY and CDR2 SVGEGT. The CDR3 is 13 amino acids. V was clipped by 6 bases and J by 4 bases; unmatched bases: 5. The chain's CDR3 is CASSGTDPYGYTF. The CDR3 DNA reads as TGTGCCAGCAGCGGGACAGATCCCTATGGCTACACCTTC.

V and J are TRBV19 and TRBJ1-6, with TRBD1 matching over 9 bases. Looked up from germline, CDR1 is LNHDA and CDR2 is SQIVND (reference sequence). V trimming: 6 bases; J trimming: 10 bases; junction bases outside the gene matches: 19. The CDR3 covers 18 residues. The CDR3 sequence: CASSLTGGFGVSSSPLHF. Here the CDR3 DNA reads TGTGCCAGTAGCCTGACAGGGGGGTTCGGGGTATCCAGCTCACCCCTCCACTTT.

This sequence joins TRBV6-2 or TRBV6-3 and TRBJ2-1; D remains ambiguous. This CDR3 spans 13 amino acids. The V end lost 4 bases, the J end lost 8 bases, and 12 bases lay between the germline ends. CDR1 MNHEY and CDR2 SVGEGT come from the germline V gene. The CDR3 spells CASSFPMGDEQFF. The CDR3, as DNA: TGTGCCAGCAGTTTCCCAATGGGCGATGAGCAGTTCTTC.

This clonotype has at least ten counts. This chain joins TRBV12-3 or TRBV12-4 and TRBJ1-5; D is ambiguous. Trimming shortened V by 4 bases and J by 2 bases, and 3 bases separated the two germline ends. This CDR3 region has 12 residues. The CDR3: CASSYGNQPQHF. In DNA form, the CDR3 reads TGTGCCAGCAGTTACGGCAATCAGCCCCAGCATTTT.

With respect to this clonotype: The final CDR3 position lacks the conserved phenylalanine or tryptophan, pointing to a likely read error. The V and J genes are TRBV7-2 and TRBJ2-2, with D perhaps being TRBD1 or TRBD2 (5 bases each). V gave up 2 bases and J gave up 1 base, with 8 bases separating them. Germline values: CDR1 SGHTA, CDR2 FQGNSA. The CDR3 contains 15 residues. This chain's CDR3 is CASSLLGVNTGELFS. The CDR3 nucleotides read TGTGCCAGCAGCTTATTGGGGGTGAACACCGGGGAGCTGTTTTCT.

This clonotype was recorded many times. The chain combines TRBV28 with TRBJ2-1; D call uncertain. This CDR3 spans 15 amino acids. The germline V gene has CDR1 MDHEN and CDR2 SYDVKM. The germline V and J ends were trimmed by 8 bases and 7 bases, with 21 bases remaining between them. For the CDR3, the DNA is TGTGCCAGCGGGTTAGCTGGGCCCTCCTTAAATGAGCAGTTCTTC. Encoded protein: CASGLAGPSLNEQFF.

The chain recombines TRBV5-1 with TRBJ2-7; 7 nucleotides match TRBD2. Per the germline V gene, CDR1 is SGHRS and CDR2 is YFSETQ. The length of the CDR3 is 15 residues. Losses at the gene ends were 6 bases for V and 1 base for J; bases not matched to a gene: 10. In DNA, the CDR3 is TGCGCCAGCACCTACTGGGAGGGAGGTTCCTACGAGCAGTACTTC. Protein sequence: CASTYWEGGSYEQYF.

This clonotype turned up a few times. This chain connects TRBV11-2 to TRBJ1-2; weak D call: TRBD1 (5 bases). Germline-derived CDR1 and CDR2 are SGHAT and FQNNGV. CDR3 length: 15 residues. Trimming cost V 5 bases and J 4 bases, with 17 bases left between them. The CDR3 nucleotides read TGTGCCAGCAGCGTATCCTCCGGGGCCCTCTATGGCTACACCTTC. Its translation: CASSVSSGALYGYTF.

A few counts support this clonotype. A read error may account for a junction end that differs from germline. V gene TRBV27 combines with J gene TRBJ2-7, with D perhaps TRBD1 (5 bases). The length of the CDR3 is 10 residues. Germline CDR1 and CDR2: MNHEY and SMNVEV (reference sequence). In DNA form, the CDR3 reads TGTGCCAGCAGTCAGAGGACACGTGTGTTC. This gives the protein CASSQRTRVF.

J is TRBJ2-2 and V is TRBV14; 9 bases match TRBD1. In germline, CDR1 is SGHDN, CDR2 FVKESK. V lost 5 bases, J lost 6 bases, and 10 bases stayed unmatched. This CDR3 spans 16 amino acids. Written as DNA, the CDR3 is TGTGCCAGCAGCACCCGGACAGGGGCCAACGCCGGGGAGCTGTTTTTT. Translated: CASSTRTGANAGELFF. The full variable domain, with the rest looked up from reference TRBV14 and TRBJ2-2, is EAGVTQFPSHSVIEKGQTVTLRCDPISGHDNLYWYRRVMGKEIKFLLHFVKESKQDESGMPNNRFLAERTGGTYSTLKVQPAELEDSGVYFCASSTRTGANAGELFFGEGSRLTVL.

In this sample, this clonotype turned up many times. This rearrangement joins TRBV20-1 to TRBJ1-6; D unclear. Trimming removed 0 bases at V and 8 bases at J, with 8 bases between. This CDR3 contains 13 residues. Germline V gene lookup returns CDR1 DFQATT and CDR2 SNEGSKA (reference sequence). In nucleotides, the CDR3 is TGCAGTGCTAGAGATCGGGCAGATTCACCCCTCCACTTT. Protein: CSARDRADSPLHF.

At least ten counts were recorded for this clonotype. The chain employs TRBV7-3 and TRBJ2-5; D remains ambiguous. Germline V CDR1 and CDR2: SGHTA, FQGTGA. CDR3 length equals 13 residues. Trimming cost V 6 bases and J 5 bases, with 13 bases left between them. For the CDR3, the DNA is TGTGCCAGCAGTCGGGCCGAAGGGGAGACCCAGTACTTC. Protein product: CASSRAEGETQYF.

The chain uses TRBV25-1 and TRBJ1-1; D is possibly TRBD1 (5 bases). Trimming pared 6 bases from V and 5 bases from J, leaving 16 bases between. This CDR3 has 14 amino acids. CDR1 and CDR2 (germline): MGHDK, SYGVNS. The CDR3 sequence: CASRQDTSGTEAFF. The CDR3 DNA is TGTGCCAGCAGACAGGACACCTCAGGTACTGAAGCTTTCTTT.

This chain connects TRBV7-2 to TRBJ1-6; 10 bases are a match to TRBD1. Losses at the gene ends were 6 bases for V and 7 bases for J; bases not matched to a gene: 18. The CDR3 runs 19 residues. Germline V gene data show CDR1 as SGHTA and CDR2 as FQGNSA. The CDR3 DNA reads TGTGCCAGCAGAGGCCGTTTATCTTGGGACAGGGGTCTAAATTCACCCCTCCACTTT. Its translation: CASRGRLSWDRGLNSPLHF.

This clonotype was observed at least ten times. The V and J genes are TRBV2 and TRBJ2-5, with D possibly TRBD1 on 6 matching bases. Germline lookup yields CDR1 SNHLY and CDR2 FYNNEI. Trimming shortened V by 8 bases and J by 5 bases, and 21 bases separated the two germline ends. This CDR3 is 15 amino acids long. The DNA of the CDR3 is TGTGCCAGCCTCGTACCAGGCAGGGGAGCGGAGACCCAGTACTTC. It specifies CASLVPGRGAETQYF. Drawing the rest from reference TRBV2 and TRBJ2-5, the complete variable domain is EPEVTQTPSHQVTQMGQEVILRCVPISNHLYFYWYRQILGQKVEFLVSFYNNEISEKSEIFDDQFSVERPDGSNFTLKIRSTKLEDSAMYFCASLVPGRGAETQYFGPGTRLLVL.

This clonotype was observed many times. The chain joins TRBV5-6 to TRBJ1-2, with 9 bases fitting TRBD1. The CDR3 totals 16 residues. CDR1 SGHDT and CDR2 YYEEEE come from the germline V gene. V lost 4 bases to trimming and J lost 6 bases; unmatched junction nucleotides: 13. DNA for the CDR3: TGTGCCAGCAGCCCGCCGGGACAGGGCAGAGGCCATGGCTACACCTTC. This gives the protein CASSPPGQGRGHGYTF. The variable domain in full, with the rest retrieved from reference TRBV5-6 and TRBJ1-2, is DAGVTQSPTHLIKTRGQQVTLRCSPKSGHDTVSWYQQALGQGPQFIFQYYEEEERQRGNFPDRFSGHQFPNYSSELNVNALLLGDSALYLCASSPPGQGRGHGYTFGSGTRLTVV.

This clonotype was seen ten or more times. Here the CDR3 reads CATSDGQGSVLQPQHF. For the CDR3, the DNA is TGTGCCACCAGTGACGGACAGGGTTCGGTATTGCAGCCCCAGCATTTT. The V call is TRBV24-1, the J call TRBJ1-5, with 8 bases fitting TRBD1. With 4 bases clipped from V and 7 bases from J, the junction kept 11 bases outside the gene matches. CDR3 length: 16 residues. CDR1 KGHDR and CDR2 SFDVKD come from the germline V gene.

In its sample, this clonotype was seen many times. CDR3 in amino acids: CASSFTGNEQYF. The CDR3 bases are TGTGCCAGCAGCTTTACAGGGAACGAGCAGTACTTC. This rearrangement joins TRBV7-9 to TRBJ2-7; TRBD1 is a possible D gene (6 bases). Trimming stripped 3 bases from V and 5 bases from J, with 8 bases between. CDR3 length: 12 amino acids. From germline, CDR1 is SEHNR and CDR2 FQNEAQ (reference sequence).

This clonotype was counted many times. The chain joins TRBV20-1 to TRBJ1-1, with D hard to call. V lost 3 bases to trimming and J lost 5 bases, with 13 bases between them. CDR3 size: 13 residues. The germline V gene has CDR1 DFQATT and CDR2 SNEGSKA (reference sequence). CDR3 region: CSARRQYETEAFF. The CDR3 region has the DNA TGCAGTGCTAGGCGCCAATACGAAACTGAAGCTTTCTTT.

This clonotype has a handful of counts. The V call is TRBV4-3, the J call TRBJ1-4; 7 nucleotides agree with TRBD1. Germline values: CDR1 LGHNA, CDR2 YSLEER. The CDR3 totals 17 residues. Germline trimming cut 2 bases from V and 0 bases from J; bases unmatched to any gene: 6. CDR3 DNA sequence: TGCGCCAGCAGCCAAAAGACAGGGTCTACAACTAATGAAAAACTGTTTTTT. Translated: CASSQKTGSTTNEKLFF.

Concerning this clonotype: One junction end disagrees with the germline gene, perhaps due to a read error. The V and J genes are TRBV7-9 and TRBJ2-1; TRBD1 agrees at 7 bases. The germline V gene has CDR1 SEHNR and CDR2 FQNEAQ (reference sequence). This CDR3 has 16 residues. The CDR3 region is CASSSLQGFSYNEQSF. For the CDR3, the DNA is TGTGCCAGCAGCTCGCTACAGGGGTTTTCCTACAATGAGCAGTCCTTC.

This clonotype has ten or more counts. The rearrangement uses TRBV10-3 and TRBJ2-5; unclear D gene. V lost 10 bases to trimming and J lost 2 bases, with 14 bases between them. Per germline, CDR1 ENHRY and CDR2 SYGVKD. The CDR3 has 13 residues. The CDR3 DNA reads TGTGCCACCCACCTTAACCCTCAAGAGACCCAGTACTTC. It is translated as CATHLNPQETQYF.

This clonotype was seen at least ten times. The rearrangement links TRBV20-1 to TRBJ2-7, with a tentative D call TRBD1 (5 bases). Trimming left V 1 base short and J 3 bases short, with 10 bases between. CDR1 and CDR2 (germline): DFQATT, SNEGSKA (reference sequence). This CDR3 comprises 13 residues. This CDR3 is CSARAGRDYEQYF. CDR3 nucleotides: TGCAGTGCTAGAGCGGGCAGGGACTACGAGCAGTACTTC.

V gene TRBV19 combines with J gene TRBJ2-5, with D perhaps being TRBD1 or TRBD2 (5 bases each). The CDR3 has 15 residues. Germline V lookup: CDR1 LNHDA, CDR2 SQIVND (reference sequence). Between the trimmed V and J ends, which lost 4 bases and 4 bases, there was a span of 16 bases. Written as DNA, the CDR3 is TGTGCCAGTAGTAAGACCGGGACGGCCACAGAGACCCAGTACTTC. The encoded protein is CASSKTGTATETQYF.

The chain joins TRBV15 to TRBJ2-3; D is unclear. This CDR3 region has 13 residues. Per the germline V gene, CDR1 is LNHNV and CDR2 is YYDKDF (reference sequence). V was shortened by 5 bases and J by 3 bases, with 9 bases between the two germline ends. The CDR3 DNA sequence: TGTGCCACCAGCTTCGCCGGGACAGATACGCAGTATTTT. Its protein is CATSFAGTDTQYF.

The gene calls are TRBV20-1 and TRBJ1-4; D might be TRBD1 (5 bases). The CDR3 sequence is 15 residues long. Germline V gives CDR1 DFQATT, CDR2 SNEGSKA (reference sequence). V was pared by 4 bases and J by 8 bases, with 20 bases between. The CDR3 DNA reads as TGCAGTGCTACTGACAGAGAGGGTTTGAGGGAAAAACTGTTTTTT. As protein: CSATDREGLREKLFF.

In this sample, this clonotype turned up a few times. V gene TRBV14 combines with J gene TRBJ2-2, with D hard to call. CDR3 length: 14 residues. Germline values: CDR1 SGHDN, CDR2 FVKESK. V was pared by 5 bases and J by 7 bases, with 14 bases between. The CDR3 loop reads CASSVQPRVGELFF. DNA of the CDR3: TGTGCCAGCAGCGTCCAACCCCGGGTCGGGGAGCTGTTTTTT. Supplemented by reference TRBV14 and TRBJ2-2, the full variable domain reads EAGVTQFPSHSVIEKGQTVTLRCDPISGHDNLYWYRRVMGKEIKFLLHFVKESKQDESGMPNNRFLAERTGGTYSTLKVQPAELEDSGVYFCASSVQPRVGELFFGEGSRLTVL.

Many counts were recorded for this clonotype. One base away lies a much larger clone, so this may be a sequencing read error. The chain uses TRBV28 and TRBJ1-1; D ambiguous. The CDR3 spans 11 residues. Trimming shortened V by 7 bases and J by 0 bases, and 3 bases separated the two germline ends. Germline lookup yields CDR1 MDHEN and CDR2 SYDVKM. The CDR3 here is CASILNTEAFF. CDR3 DNA sequence: TGTGCCAGCATCTTGAACACTGAAGCTTTCTTT.